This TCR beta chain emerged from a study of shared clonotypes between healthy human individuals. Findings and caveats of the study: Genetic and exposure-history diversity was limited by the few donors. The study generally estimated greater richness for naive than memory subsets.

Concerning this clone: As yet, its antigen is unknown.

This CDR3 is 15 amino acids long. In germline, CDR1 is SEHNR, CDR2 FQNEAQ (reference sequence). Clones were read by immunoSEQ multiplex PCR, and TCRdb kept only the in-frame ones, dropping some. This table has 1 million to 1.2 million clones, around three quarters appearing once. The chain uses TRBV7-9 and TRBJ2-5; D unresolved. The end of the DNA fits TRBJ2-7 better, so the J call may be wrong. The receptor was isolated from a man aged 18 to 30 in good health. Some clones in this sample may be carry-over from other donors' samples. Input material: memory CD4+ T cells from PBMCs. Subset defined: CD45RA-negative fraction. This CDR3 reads CASSLGVGPSYEQYF. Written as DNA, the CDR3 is TGTGCCAGCAGCTTAGGGGTAGGGCCCTCCTACGAGCAGTACTTC.